This T cell receptor beta chain derives from a study of blood T cell repertoires in COVID-19. Germline V gives CDR1 MDHEN, CDR2 SYDVKM. This CDR3 is 14 amino acids long. V gave up 6 bases and J gave up 7 bases; unmatched junction bases: 9. As originally analysed: By means of reference gene primer amplification, nucleated cell counts were estimated. Measured with immunoSEQ multiplex PCR; TCRdb has only the in-frame clones, and not every one. The V and J calls and clone size were taken over from that table, and D and trimming were inferred from the DNA. The sample yields more than 45,000 clones, about nine tenths seen once.

The rearrangement links TRBV28 to TRBJ1-5; 7 nucleotides match TRBD1. The sample taken for sequencing was peripheral blood. The TCR was taken from an elderly woman with COVID-19, enrolled during active disease. The CDR3 DNA is TGTGCCAGCAGCCTTACAGGGGTGGAACAGCCCCAGCATTTT. It encodes CASSLTGVEQPQHF.